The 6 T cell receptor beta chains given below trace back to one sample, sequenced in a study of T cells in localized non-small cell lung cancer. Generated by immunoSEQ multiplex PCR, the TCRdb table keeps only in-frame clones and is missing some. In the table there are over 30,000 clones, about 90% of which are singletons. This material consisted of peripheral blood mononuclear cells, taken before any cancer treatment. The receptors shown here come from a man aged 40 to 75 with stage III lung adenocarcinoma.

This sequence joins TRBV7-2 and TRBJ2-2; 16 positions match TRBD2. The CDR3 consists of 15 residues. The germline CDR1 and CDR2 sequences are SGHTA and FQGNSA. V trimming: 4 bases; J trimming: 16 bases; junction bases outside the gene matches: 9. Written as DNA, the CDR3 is TGTGCCAGCAGCTCGGAGGGACTAGCGGGGGGGCAGAGGTTTTTT. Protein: CASSSEGLAGGQRFF.

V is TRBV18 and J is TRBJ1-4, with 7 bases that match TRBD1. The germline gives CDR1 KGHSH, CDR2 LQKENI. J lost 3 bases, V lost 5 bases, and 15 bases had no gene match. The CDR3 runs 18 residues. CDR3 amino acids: CASSRNQGDALANEKLFF. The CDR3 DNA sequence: TGTGCCAGCTCAAGGAACCAGGGGGATGCGCTGGCTAATGAAAAACTGTTTTTT.

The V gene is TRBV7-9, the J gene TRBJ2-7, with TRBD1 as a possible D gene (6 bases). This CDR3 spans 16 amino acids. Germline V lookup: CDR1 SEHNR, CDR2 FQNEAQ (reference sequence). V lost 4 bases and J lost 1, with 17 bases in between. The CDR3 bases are TGTGCCAGCAGCTCTCCTATCAAGACAGGATCCTACGAGCAGTACTTC. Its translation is CASSSPIKTGSYEQYF.

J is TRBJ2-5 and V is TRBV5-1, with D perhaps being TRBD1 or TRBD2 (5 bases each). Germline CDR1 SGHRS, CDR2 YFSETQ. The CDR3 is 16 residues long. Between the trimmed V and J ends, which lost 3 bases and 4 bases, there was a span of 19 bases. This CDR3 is CASSSGRFNPGETQYF. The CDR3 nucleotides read TGCGCCAGCAGCTCGGGACGCTTCAACCCGGGAGAGACCCAGTACTTC.

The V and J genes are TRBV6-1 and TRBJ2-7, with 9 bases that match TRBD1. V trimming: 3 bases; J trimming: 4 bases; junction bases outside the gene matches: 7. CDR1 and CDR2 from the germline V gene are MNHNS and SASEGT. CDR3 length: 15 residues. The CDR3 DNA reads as TGTGCCAGCAGTGACACCGGGACAGGGCAATACGAGCAGTACTTC. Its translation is CASSDTGTGQYEQYF.

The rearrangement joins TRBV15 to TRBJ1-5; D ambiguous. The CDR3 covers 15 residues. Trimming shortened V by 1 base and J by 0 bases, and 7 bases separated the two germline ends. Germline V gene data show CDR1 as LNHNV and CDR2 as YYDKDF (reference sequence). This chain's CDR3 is CATSRGHYSNQPQHF. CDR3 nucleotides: TGTGCCACCAGCAGAGGACACTATAGCAATCAGCCCCAGCATTTT. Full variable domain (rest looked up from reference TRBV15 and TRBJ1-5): DAMVIQNPRYQVTQFGKPVTLSCSQTLNHNVMYWYQQKSSQAPKLLFHYYDKDFNNEADTPDNFQSRRPNTSFCFLDIRSPGLGDTAMYLCATSRGHYSNQPQHFGDGTRLSIL.